These 23 T cell receptor beta chains originate from one sample sequenced in a study of brain T cells in children with intractable seizures. Repertoires were generated with immunoSEQ multiplex PCR, while TCRdb's copy carries only in-frame clones and drops some. The sample has approximately 330,000 clones, 93% seen once. Time point described: blood from clinic visit 5 months post-surgery; TSC patient then seizure free. Sequences were derived from peripheral blood, sampled roughly 5 months after surgery. These TCRs come from a boy younger than two with tuberous sclerosis and intractable seizures.

The V call is TRBV5-4, the J call TRBJ2-5; 8 positions match TRBD1. The CDR3 contains 16 residues. The trim removed 0 bases at V and 5 bases at J, leaving 9 bases unmatched. In germline, CDR1 is SGHNT, CDR2 YYREEE (reference sequence). CDR3 in amino acids: CASSLAGDRRGETQYF. CDR3 bases: TGTGCCAGCAGCTTGGCCGGGGACAGGAGAGGGGAGACCCAGTACTTC. The full variable domain, its missing parts supplied by reference TRBV5-4 and TRBJ2-5, is ETGVTQSPTHLIKTRGQQVTLRCSSQSGHNTVSWYQQALGQGPQFIFQYYREEENGRGNFPPRFSGLQFPNYSSELNVNALELDDSALYLCASSLAGDRRGETQYFGPGTRLLVL.

The chain has TRBV19 and TRBJ2-1; a weak D match, TRBD2 (6 bases). This CDR3 has 15 residues. V lost 3 bases, J lost 1 base, and 10 bases lay in between. CDR1 is LNHDA, CDR2 SQIVND, per germline (reference sequence). CDR3 protein: CASSMAGSSYNEQFF. For the CDR3, the DNA is TGTGCCAGTAGTATGGCGGGGAGTTCCTACAATGAGCAGTTCTTC.

This sequence joins TRBV10-3 and TRBJ1-2; no reliable D call. Germline loops: CDR1 ENHRY, CDR2 SYGVKD. Trimming stripped 8 bases from V and 4 bases from J, with 5 bases between. The CDR3 totals 10 residues. CDR3 DNA sequence: TGTGCCATCGGGTCCTATGGCTACACCTTC. Its translation: CAIGSYGYTF.

The chain uses TRBV30 and TRBJ2-7; maybe TRBD1 (6 bases). Germline lookup yields CDR1 GTSNPN and CDR2 SVGIG (reference sequence). The CDR3 contains 14 residues. V lost 0 bases to trimming and J lost 6 bases, with 15 bases between them. Written as DNA, the CDR3 is TGTGCCTGGAGTGTTTACGCGACAGGTTCCGAGCAGTACTTC. Translation gives CAWSVYATGSEQYF. Full variable domain (remainder filled in from reference TRBV30 and TRBJ2-7): SQTIHQWPATLVQPVGSPLSLECTVEGTSNPNLYWYRQAAGRGLQLLFYSVGIGQISSEVPQNLSASRPQDRQFILSSKKLLLSDSGFYLCAWSVYATGSEQYFGPGTRLTVT.

The chain recombines TRBV7-3 with TRBJ2-1; D perhaps matches TRBD2 (6 bases). This CDR3 contains 13 residues. Germline V gene lookup returns CDR1 SGHTA and CDR2 FQGTGA. V was shortened by 3 bases and J by 5 bases, with 8 bases between the two germline ends. CDR3 residues: CASSLGTHNEQFF. In DNA, the CDR3 is TGTGCCAGCAGCTTGGGGACTCACAATGAGCAGTTCTTC. The whole variable domain, filled in from reference TRBV7-3 and TRBJ2-1, reads GAGVSQTPSNKVTEKGKYVELRCDPISGHTALYWYRQSLGQGPEFLIYFQGTGAADDSGLPNDRFFAVRPEGSVSTLKIQRTERGDSAVYLCASSLGTHNEQFFGPGTRLTVL.

This clone was counted once. The J gene is TRBJ2-6, the V gene TRBV29-1; D is uncertain. Germline V gene data show CDR1 as SQVTM and CDR2 as ANQGSEA. Trimming stripped 5 bases from V and 0 bases from J, with 5 bases between. This CDR3 has 13 residues. The CDR3 coding sequence is TGCAGCGTTAAGGGCTCTGGGGCCAACGTCCTGACTTTC. It translates to CSVKGSGANVLTF.

V and J are TRBV24-1 and TRBJ2-1; D possibly corresponds to TRBD1 (6 bases). The CDR3 extends over 11 amino acids. Germline V CDR1 and CDR2: KGHDR, SFDVKD. Trimming pared 4 bases from V and 10 bases from J, leaving 7 bases between. CDR3 in DNA: TGTGCCACCAGTGACGGACAGGAGCAGTTCTTC. Translated: CATSDGQEQFF.

V usage is TRBV10-3 and J usage is TRBJ1-1, with D possibly matching TRBD1 (6 bases). The CDR3 has 13 amino acids. Germline values: CDR1 ENHRY, CDR2 SYGVKD. Trimming left V 7 bases short and J 3 bases short, with 12 bases between. DNA of the CDR3: TGTGCCATCAACCCGGACAGATACACTGAAGCTTTCTTT. It codes for CAINPDRYTEAFF.

The gene calls are TRBV27 and TRBJ1-2, with no clear D. Germline CDR1 reads MNHEY; CDR2 reads SMNVEV (reference sequence). The CDR3 totals 16 residues. The V end lost 2 bases, the J end lost 0 bases, and 13 bases lay between the germline ends. The DNA of the CDR3 is TGTGCCAGCAGTTTAGGGCAGAGTCTATCTAACTATGGCTACACCTTC. Protein: CASSLGQSLSNYGYTF.

This chain uses TRBV19 with TRBJ2-3; D gene uncertain. Looked up from germline, CDR1 is LNHDA and CDR2 is SQIVND (reference sequence). The length of the CDR3 is 15 residues. The V end was cut by 9 bases, the J end by 2 bases, with 18 bases between. CDR3 coding DNA: TGTGCCAGCCAAGGACGCGCGGTGGACACAGATACGCAGTATTTT. Translation gives CASQGRAVDTDTQYF.

V is TRBV2 and J is TRBJ2-7; 9 nucleotides match TRBD1. Trimming removed 4 bases from V and 0 bases from J; junction bases left unmatched: 1. This CDR3 region has 14 residues. Germline values: CDR1 SNHLY, CDR2 FYNNEI. The CDR3: CASSGDRASYEQYF. DNA of the CDR3: TGTGCCAGCAGTGGGGACAGGGCCTCCTACGAGCAGTACTTC. Full variable domain (missing parts from reference TRBV2 and TRBJ2-7): EPEVTQTPSHQVTQMGQEVILRCVPISNHLYFYWYRQILGQKVEFLVSFYNNEISEKSEIFDDQFSVERPDGSNFTLKIRSTKLEDSAMYFCASSGDRASYEQYFGPGTRLTVT.

The genes are TRBV7-9 and TRBJ1-5; D may be TRBD1 (5 bases). Germline lookup yields CDR1 SEHNR and CDR2 FQNEAQ (reference sequence). V lost 5 bases and J lost 3, with 20 bases in between. The CDR3 is 17 amino acids. CDR3 DNA sequence: TGTGCCAGCAGCCGCGACAGCGGGCTGGGAAACAATCAGCCCCAGCATTTT. This encodes CASSRDSGLGNNQPQHF.

The J gene is TRBJ1-1, the V gene TRBV7-9; D call uncertain. V was trimmed by 3 bases and J by 0 bases, leaving 11 bases between them. The CDR3 contains 15 residues. Germline V gives CDR1 SEHNR, CDR2 FQNEAQ (reference sequence). This chain's CDR3 is CASSFPSAMNTEAFF. The DNA for the CDR3 is TGTGCCAGCAGCTTCCCCTCTGCGATGAACACTGAAGCTTTCTTT.

The V gene is TRBV7-3, the J gene TRBJ2-2, with 8 bases matching TRBD2. The CDR3 sequence is 17 residues long. After removal of 4 bases from V and 5 bases from J, the junction contained 12 bases not matched to a gene. Looked up from germline, CDR1 is SGHTA and CDR2 is FQGTGA. As DNA, the CDR3 is TGTGCCAGCAGCTCCATGGCGGGGGGTGTGTCGACCGGGGAGCTGTTTTTT. This gives the protein CASSSMAGGVSTGELFF.

The V gene is TRBV6-5, the J gene TRBJ1-4; D not resolved. Germline V gene lookup returns CDR1 MNHEY and CDR2 SVGAGI. The CDR3 loop spans 14 amino acids. V gave up 7 bases and J gave up 2 bases, with 11 bases separating them. The CDR3 bases are TGTGCCAGCACTTCGACACCTACTAATGAAAAACTGTTTTTT. Translation gives CASTSTPTNEKLFF.

V gene TRBV9 combines with J gene TRBJ2-1; 10 bases agree with TRBD2. This CDR3 spans 16 amino acids. Germline CDR1 SGDLS, CDR2 YYNGEE. Trimming cost V 2 bases and J 4 bases; bases outside gene matches: 6. The CDR3 sequence: CASSVSGLAEYNEQFF. For the CDR3, the DNA is TGTGCCAGCAGCGTTTCCGGACTAGCGGAATACAATGAGCAGTTCTTC.

The chain is built from TRBV7-9 and TRBJ1-4, with unresolved D. CDR3 size: 15 residues. V was clipped by 1 base and J by 0 bases, with 6 bases between them. The germline V gene has CDR1 SEHNR and CDR2 FQNEAQ (reference sequence). The CDR3: CASSLVDATNEKLFF. The CDR3, as DNA: TGTGCCAGCAGCTTAGTAGATGCAACTAATGAAAAACTGTTTTTT. Full variable domain (rest looked up from reference TRBV7-9 and TRBJ1-4): DTGVSQNPRHKITKRGQNVTFRCDPISEHNRLYWYRQTLGQGPEFLTYFQNEAQLEKSRLLSDRFSAERPKGSFSTLEIQRTEQGDSAMYLCASSLVDATNEKLFFGSGTQLSVL.

The genes are TRBV11-2 and TRBJ2-4; unclear D gene. The V end lost 1 base, the J end lost 6 bases, and 10 bases lay between the germline ends. CDR3 length: 14 residues. Germline values: CDR1 SGHAT, CDR2 FQNNGV. The CDR3 protein is CASSLATGSNIQYF. The CDR3 nucleotides read TGTGCCAGCAGCTTAGCGACGGGCTCAAACATTCAGTACTTC.

The gene calls are TRBV19 and TRBJ1-2, with 10 bases that match TRBD1. CDR3 size: 15 residues. Germline loops: CDR1 LNHDA, CDR2 SQIVND (reference sequence). The junction had 13 bases not matched to a gene; V was cut back by 8 bases and J by 7 bases. The CDR3 sequence is CASDEPGQGRSGYTF. CDR3 DNA: TGTGCCAGTGACGAACCGGGACAGGGGAGAAGTGGCTACACCTTC.

The chain employs TRBV6-5 and TRBJ1-2; D unresolved. CDR3 length equals 11 residues. The germline V gene encodes CDR1 MNHEY and CDR2 SVGAGI. V was trimmed by 8 bases and J by 2 bases, leaving 6 bases between them. DNA of the CDR3: TGTGCCAGCTCCCGGAACTATGGCTACACCTTC. It encodes CASSRNYGYTF.

With regard to this clone: Relative to the germline gene, one junction end is altered; a read error may explain this. This chain's CDR3 is CARSTRQGLNEKLFF. Written as DNA, the CDR3 is TGTGCCCGCAGCACCCGACAGGGCCTAAATGAAAAACTGTTTTTT. This sequence joins TRBV7-9 and TRBJ1-4, with TRBD1 matching over 7 bases. The CDR3 runs 15 residues. The germline gives CDR1 SEHNR, CDR2 FQNEAQ (reference sequence). Filled out from reference TRBV7-9 and TRBJ1-4, the complete variable domain reads DTGVSQNPRHKITKRGQNVTFRCDPISEHNRLYWYRQTLGQGPEFLTYFQNEAQLEKSRLLSDRFSAERPKGSFSTLEIQRTEQGDSAMYLCARSTRQGLNEKLFFGSGTQLSVL.

The chain is built from TRBV27 and TRBJ1-2; possible D gene TRBD1, 5 bases. The V gene lost 4 bases and the J gene lost 4 bases, with 13 bases spanning the gap. Germline values: CDR1 MNHEY, CDR2 SMNVEV (reference sequence). The CDR3 contains 14 residues. Here the CDR3 reads CASSSAPGTYGYTF. CDR3 DNA: TGTGCCAGCAGTTCGGCCCCCGGGACCTATGGCTACACCTTC.

This chain links TRBV5-5 with TRBJ2-1; 9 bases match TRBD2. Germline lookup yields CDR1 SGHKS and CDR2 YYEKEE (reference sequence). CDR3 length: 17 amino acids. The V gene end was trimmed by 4 bases and the J gene end by 4 bases; junction bases not matched to a gene: 12. This CDR3 reads CASSPWASGTLYNEQFF. The DNA for the CDR3 is TGTGCCAGCAGCCCATGGGCTAGCGGGACACTTTACAATGAGCAGTTCTTC.